This is a list of T cell receptor beta chains from one sample in a study of blood T cells in healthy people across ages. MiXCR, run by TCRdb on the 5' RACE reads, gives a single entry per CDR3 protein. In the table there are approximately 800,000 distinct CDR3 sequences, 35% to 40% of which are singletons. The sequenced sample was blood. The receptors originated from a young man in good health. Both conserved end residues are trimmed from each CDR3. D genes are given only for firm matches.

J: TRBJ2-3
D: TRBD1
V: TRBV7-2
CDR3: ASDRQGASDTQY

J: TRBJ2-3
D: TRBD2
V: TRBV4-3
CDR3: ASSQDRTSGNTDTQY

J: .
D: .
V: TRBV4-2
CDR3: ASSPQNGGGEQY

J: TRBJ1-2
D: .
V: TRBV6-6
CDR3: ASTRGDRIRGYGYT

J: TRBJ1-2
D: .
V: TRBV5-1
CDR3: ASSVPTELPGGYT

J: TRBJ2-5
D: TRBD2
V: TRBV6-5
CDR3: ASNKLAGGQETQY

J: TRBJ1-4
D: TRBD1
V: TRBV12-3/TRBV12-4
CDR3: ASSPFDRVWEKLF

J: TRBJ1-1
D: .
V: TRBV5-1
CDR3: ASSPERGYTEAF

J: TRBJ2-1
D: .
V: TRBV29-1
CDR3: SVEKVAEDERF

J: TRBJ2-5
D: TRBD1
V: TRBV11-2
CDR3: ASSAHRGQETQY